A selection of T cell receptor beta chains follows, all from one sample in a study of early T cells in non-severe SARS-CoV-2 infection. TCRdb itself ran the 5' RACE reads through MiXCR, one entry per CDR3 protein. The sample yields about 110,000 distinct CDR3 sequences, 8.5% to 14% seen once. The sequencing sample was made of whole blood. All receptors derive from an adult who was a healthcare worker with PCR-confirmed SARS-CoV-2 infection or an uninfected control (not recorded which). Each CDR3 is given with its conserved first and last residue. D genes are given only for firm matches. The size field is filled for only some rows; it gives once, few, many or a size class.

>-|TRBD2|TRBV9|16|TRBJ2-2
TGTGCCAGCAGCTCCGGAAGGACTAGCTTGACCGGGGAGCTGTTTTTT
CASSSGRTSLTGELFF
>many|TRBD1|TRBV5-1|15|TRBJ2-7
TGCGCCAGCACACACTTGGACAGGGGGCAGGGTGCGCAGTACTTC
CASTHLDRGQGAQYF
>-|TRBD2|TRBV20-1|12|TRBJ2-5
TGCAGTGAGGAGCGGGAGGGGAAGACCCAGTACTTC
CSEEREGKTQYF
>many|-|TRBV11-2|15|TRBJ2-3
TGTGCCAGCAGCACGACTATAGGGACGGCAGATACGCAGTATTTT
CASSTTIGTADTQYF
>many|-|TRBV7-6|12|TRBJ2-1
TGTGCCAGCAGCTCAGGGGTCGATGAGCAGTTCTTC
CASSSGVDEQFF
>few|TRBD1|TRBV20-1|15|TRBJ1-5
TGCAGTGCTGATACAGGGGGTATTAGCAATCAGCCCCAGCATTTT
CSADTGGISNQPQHF
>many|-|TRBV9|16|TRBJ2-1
TGTGCCAGCAGCGAGGAGCGCCTTAGCTCCTACAATGAGCAGTTCTTC
CASSEERLSSYNEQFF
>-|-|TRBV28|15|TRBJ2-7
TGTGCCAGCAGTTTAACTGGTATTACCCCGGGGGAGCAGTACTTC
CASSLTGITPGEQYF
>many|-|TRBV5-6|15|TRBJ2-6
TGTGCCAGCAGAAGCTACCAGCCTGGGGCCAACGTCCTGACTTTC
CASRSYQPGANVLTF
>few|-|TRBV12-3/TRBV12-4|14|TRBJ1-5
TGTGCCAGCAGTTCCGGGGGCGATGGAAGTCCCCAGCATTTT
CASSSGGDGSPQHF
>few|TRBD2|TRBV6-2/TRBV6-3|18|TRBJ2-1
TGTGCCAGCAGTTGGAGACTAGCGGGGGTAAGCTCCTACAATGAGCAGTTCTTC
CASSWRLAGVSSYNEQFF
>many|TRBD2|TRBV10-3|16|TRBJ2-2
TGTGCCATCAGTGAGAGAGCGGGAGCGGACACCGGGGAGCTGTTTTTT
CAISERAGADTGELFF
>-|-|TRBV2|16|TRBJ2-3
TGTGCCAGCAGGGCCCGACTGGGAACTAGCACAGATACGCAGTATTTT
CASRARLGTSTDTQYF
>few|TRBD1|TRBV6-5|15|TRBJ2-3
TGTGCCAGCAGCGCCACAGGGGCCAGCACAGATACGCAGTATTTT
CASSATGASTDTQYF
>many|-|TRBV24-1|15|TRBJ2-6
TGTGCCACCAGTGATTCGGTCGCCGGGGCCAACGTCCTGACTTTC
CATSDSVAGANVLTF
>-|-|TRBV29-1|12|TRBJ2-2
TGCAGCGTTGGTACTCGTCGGGGGGAGCTGTTTTTT
CSVGTRRGELFF
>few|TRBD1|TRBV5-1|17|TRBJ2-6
TGCGCCAGCAGCGCCACTACAGGGGTCTCAGGGGCCAACGTCCTGACTTTC
CASSATTGVSGANVLTF